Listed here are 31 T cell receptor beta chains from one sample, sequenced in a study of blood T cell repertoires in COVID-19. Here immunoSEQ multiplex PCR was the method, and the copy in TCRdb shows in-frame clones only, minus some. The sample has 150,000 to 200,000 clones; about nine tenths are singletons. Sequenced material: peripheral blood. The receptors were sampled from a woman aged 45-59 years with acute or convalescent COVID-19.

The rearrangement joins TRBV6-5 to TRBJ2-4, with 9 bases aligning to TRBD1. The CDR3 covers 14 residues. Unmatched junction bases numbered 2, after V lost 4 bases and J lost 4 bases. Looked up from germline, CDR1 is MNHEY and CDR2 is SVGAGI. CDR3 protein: CASSSQGAKNIQYF. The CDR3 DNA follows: TGTGCCAGCAGTTCACAGGGGGCGAAAAACATTCAGTACTTC.

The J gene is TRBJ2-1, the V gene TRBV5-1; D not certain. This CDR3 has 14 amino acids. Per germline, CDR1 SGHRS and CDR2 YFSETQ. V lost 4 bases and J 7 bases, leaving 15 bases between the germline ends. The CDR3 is CASSDNLRGNEQFF. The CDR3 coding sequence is TGCGCCAGCAGCGATAACCTTCGCGGAAATGAGCAGTTCTTC.

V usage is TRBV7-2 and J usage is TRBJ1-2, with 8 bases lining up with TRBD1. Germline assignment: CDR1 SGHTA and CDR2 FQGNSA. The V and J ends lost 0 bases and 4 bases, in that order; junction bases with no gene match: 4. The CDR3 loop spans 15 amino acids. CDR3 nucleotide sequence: TGTGCCAGCAGCTTAGCACAGGGGGTGCGCTATGGCTACACCTTC. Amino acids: CASSLAQGVRYGYTF.

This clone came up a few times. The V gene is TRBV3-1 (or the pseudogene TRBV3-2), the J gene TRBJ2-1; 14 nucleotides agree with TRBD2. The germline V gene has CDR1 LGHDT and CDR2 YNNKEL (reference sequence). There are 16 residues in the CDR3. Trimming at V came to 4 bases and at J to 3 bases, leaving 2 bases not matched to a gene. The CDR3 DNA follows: TGTGCCAGCAGCCGAGGGACTAGCGGGGGCTACAATGAGCAGTTCTTC. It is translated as CASSRGTSGGYNEQFF.

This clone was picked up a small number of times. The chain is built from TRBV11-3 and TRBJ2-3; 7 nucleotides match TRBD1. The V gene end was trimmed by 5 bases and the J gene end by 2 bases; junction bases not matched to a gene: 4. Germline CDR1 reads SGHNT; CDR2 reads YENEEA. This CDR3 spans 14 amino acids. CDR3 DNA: TGTGCCAGCAGCCTGGGACAGAACACAGATACGCAGTATTTT. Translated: CASSLGQNTDTQYF.

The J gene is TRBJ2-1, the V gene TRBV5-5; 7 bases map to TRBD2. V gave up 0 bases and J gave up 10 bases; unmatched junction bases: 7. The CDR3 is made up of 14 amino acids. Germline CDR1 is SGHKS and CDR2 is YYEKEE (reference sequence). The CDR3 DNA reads TGTGCCAGCAGCTTGGATGGCGGGGGTGGCGAGCAGTTCTTC. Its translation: CASSLDGGGGEQFF.

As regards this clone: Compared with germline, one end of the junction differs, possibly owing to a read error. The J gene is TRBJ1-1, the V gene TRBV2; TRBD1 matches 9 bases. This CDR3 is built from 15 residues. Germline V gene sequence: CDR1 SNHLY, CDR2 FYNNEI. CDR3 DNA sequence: TGTGCCAGCAGAGAAGGGACAGGGAAGATTTATGAAGCTTTCTTT. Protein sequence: CASREGTGKIYEAFF.

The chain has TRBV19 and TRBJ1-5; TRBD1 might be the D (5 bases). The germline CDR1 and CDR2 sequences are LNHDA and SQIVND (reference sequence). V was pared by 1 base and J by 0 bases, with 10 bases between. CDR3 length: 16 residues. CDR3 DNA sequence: TGTGCCAGTAGTATAGGAAGGGGAAGTAGCAATCAGCCCCAGCATTTT. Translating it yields CASSIGRGSSNQPQHF.

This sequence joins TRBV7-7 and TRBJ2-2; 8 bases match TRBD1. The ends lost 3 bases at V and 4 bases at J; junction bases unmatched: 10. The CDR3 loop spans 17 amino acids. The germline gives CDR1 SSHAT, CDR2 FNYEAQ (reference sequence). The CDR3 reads CASSLIPGQGVTGELFF. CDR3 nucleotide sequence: TGTGCCAGCAGCTTGATCCCTGGACAGGGAGTCACCGGGGAGCTGTTTTTT.

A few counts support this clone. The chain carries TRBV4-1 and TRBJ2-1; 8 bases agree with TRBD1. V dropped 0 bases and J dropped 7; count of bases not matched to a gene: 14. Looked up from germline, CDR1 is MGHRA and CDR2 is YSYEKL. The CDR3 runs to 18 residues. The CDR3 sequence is CASSQELGGQGALNEQFF. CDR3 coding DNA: TGCGCCAGCAGCCAAGAACTGGGGGGCCAGGGGGCGTTAAATGAGCAGTTCTTC.

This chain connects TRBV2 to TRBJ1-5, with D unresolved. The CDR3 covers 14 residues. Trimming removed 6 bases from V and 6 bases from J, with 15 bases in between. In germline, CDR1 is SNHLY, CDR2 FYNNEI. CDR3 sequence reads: CASSPRSVSQPQHF. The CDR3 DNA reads TGTGCCAGCAGCCCCAGATCAGTAAGTCAGCCCCAGCATTTT.

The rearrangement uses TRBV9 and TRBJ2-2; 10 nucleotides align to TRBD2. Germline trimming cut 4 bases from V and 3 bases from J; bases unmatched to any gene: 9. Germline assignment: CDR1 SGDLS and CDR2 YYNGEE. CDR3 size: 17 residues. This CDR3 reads CASSIPGTSEYTGELFF. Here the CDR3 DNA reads TGTGCCAGCAGCATACCCGGGACTAGCGAGTACACCGGGGAGCTGTTTTTT.

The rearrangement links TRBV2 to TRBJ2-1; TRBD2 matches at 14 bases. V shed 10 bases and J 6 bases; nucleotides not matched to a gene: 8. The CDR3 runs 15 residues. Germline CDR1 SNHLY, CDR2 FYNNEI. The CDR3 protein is CANPKGLAGGNEQFF. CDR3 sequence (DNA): TGTGCCAACCCGAAAGGACTAGCGGGAGGCAATGAGCAGTTCTTC.

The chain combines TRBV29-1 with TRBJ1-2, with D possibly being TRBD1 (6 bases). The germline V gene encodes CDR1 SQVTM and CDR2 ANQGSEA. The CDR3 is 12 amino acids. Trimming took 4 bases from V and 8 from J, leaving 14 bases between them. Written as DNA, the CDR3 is TGCAGCGTTGTAGGTCCAGGGGACGGCTACACCTTC. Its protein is CSVVGPGDGYTF. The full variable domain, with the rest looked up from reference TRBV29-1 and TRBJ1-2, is SAVISQKPSRDICQRGTSLTIQCQVDSQVTMMFWYRQQPGQSLTLIATANQGSEATYESGFVIDKFPISRPNLTFSTLTVSNMSPEDSSIYLCSVVGPGDGYTFGSGTRLTVV.

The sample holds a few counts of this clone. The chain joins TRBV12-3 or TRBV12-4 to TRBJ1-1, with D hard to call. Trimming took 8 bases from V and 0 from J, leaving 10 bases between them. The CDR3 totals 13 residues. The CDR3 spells CASLPVLNTEAFF. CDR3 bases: TGTGCCAGCCTCCCGGTTTTGAACACTGAAGCTTTCTTT.

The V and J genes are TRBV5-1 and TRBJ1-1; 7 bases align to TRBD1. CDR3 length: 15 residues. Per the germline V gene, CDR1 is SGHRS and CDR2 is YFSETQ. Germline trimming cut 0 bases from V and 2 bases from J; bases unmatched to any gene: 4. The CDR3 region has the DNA TGCGCCAGCAGCTTGGTTGGGACAGCAAACACTGAAGCTTTCTTT. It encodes CASSLVGTANTEAFF.

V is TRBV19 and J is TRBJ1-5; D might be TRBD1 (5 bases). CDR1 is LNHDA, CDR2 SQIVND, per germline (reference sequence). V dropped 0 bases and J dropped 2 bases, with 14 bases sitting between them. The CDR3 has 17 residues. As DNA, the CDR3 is TGTGCCAGTAGTATAGATCTCCAGGGTAGGGGCAATCAGCCCCAGCATTTT. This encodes CASSIDLQGRGNQPQHF.

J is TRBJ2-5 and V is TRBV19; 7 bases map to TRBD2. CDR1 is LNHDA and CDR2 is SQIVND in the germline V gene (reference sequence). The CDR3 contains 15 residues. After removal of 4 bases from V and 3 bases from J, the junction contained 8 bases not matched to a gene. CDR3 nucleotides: TGTGCCAGTAGTAATCCAGCGGGGCTGAAAGAGACCCAGTACTTC. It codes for CASSNPAGLKETQYF.

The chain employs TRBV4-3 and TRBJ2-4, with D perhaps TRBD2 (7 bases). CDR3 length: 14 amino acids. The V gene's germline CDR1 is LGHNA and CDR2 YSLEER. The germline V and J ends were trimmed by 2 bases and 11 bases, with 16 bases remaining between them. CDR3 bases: TGCGCCAGCAGCCAAACCCGGGCCGGGGGGCTTCAGTACTTC. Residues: CASSQTRAGGLQYF.

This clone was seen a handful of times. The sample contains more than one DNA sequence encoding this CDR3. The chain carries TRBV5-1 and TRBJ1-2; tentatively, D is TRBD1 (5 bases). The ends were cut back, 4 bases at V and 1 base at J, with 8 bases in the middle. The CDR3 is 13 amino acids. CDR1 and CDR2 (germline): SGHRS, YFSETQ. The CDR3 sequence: CASSPQGNYGYTF. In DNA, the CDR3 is TGCGCCAGCAGCCCGCAGGGTAACTATGGCTACACCTTC.

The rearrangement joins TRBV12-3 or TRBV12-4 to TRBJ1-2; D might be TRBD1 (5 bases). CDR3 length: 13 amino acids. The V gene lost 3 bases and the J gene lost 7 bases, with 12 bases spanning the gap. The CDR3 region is CASSFSRGGGYTF. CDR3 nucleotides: TGTGCCAGCAGTTTCAGTAGGGGAGGTGGCTACACCTTC.

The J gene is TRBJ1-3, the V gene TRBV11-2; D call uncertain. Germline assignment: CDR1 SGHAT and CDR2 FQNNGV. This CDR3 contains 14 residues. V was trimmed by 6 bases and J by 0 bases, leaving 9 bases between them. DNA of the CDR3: TGTGCCAGCAGGTTACGGGGCTCTGGAAACACCATATATTTT. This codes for CASRLRGSGNTIYF.

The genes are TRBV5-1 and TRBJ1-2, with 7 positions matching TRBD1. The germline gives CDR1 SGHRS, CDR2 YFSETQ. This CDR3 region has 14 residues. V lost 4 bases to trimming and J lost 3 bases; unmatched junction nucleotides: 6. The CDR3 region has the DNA TGCGCCAGCAGCGGGGGACAGCCTCACTATGGCTACACCTTC. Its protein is CASSGGQPHYGYTF.

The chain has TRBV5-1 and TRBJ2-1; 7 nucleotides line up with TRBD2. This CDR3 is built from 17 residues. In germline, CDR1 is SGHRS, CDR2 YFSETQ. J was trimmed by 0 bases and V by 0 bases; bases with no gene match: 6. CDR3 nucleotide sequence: TGCGCCAGCAGCTTGGTACTAGCGCTGAGCTCCTACAATGAGCAGTTCTTC. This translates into CASSLVLALSSYNEQFF.

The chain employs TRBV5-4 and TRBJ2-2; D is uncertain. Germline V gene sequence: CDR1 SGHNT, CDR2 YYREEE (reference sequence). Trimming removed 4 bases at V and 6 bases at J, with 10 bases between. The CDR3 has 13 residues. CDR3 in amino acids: CASSNPPAGELFF. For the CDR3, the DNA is TGTGCCAGCAGCAACCCGCCAGCCGGGGAGCTGTTTTTT.

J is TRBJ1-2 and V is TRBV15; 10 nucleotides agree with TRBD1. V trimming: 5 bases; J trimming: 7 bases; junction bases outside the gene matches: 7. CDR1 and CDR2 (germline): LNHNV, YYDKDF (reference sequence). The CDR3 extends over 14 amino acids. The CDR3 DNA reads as TGTGCCACCAGCCTTGACAGGGGGCGCGGTGGCTACACCTTC. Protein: CATSLDRGRGGYTF.

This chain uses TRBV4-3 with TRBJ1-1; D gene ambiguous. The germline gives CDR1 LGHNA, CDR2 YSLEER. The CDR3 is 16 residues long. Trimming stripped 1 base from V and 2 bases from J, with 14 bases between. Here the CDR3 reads CASSQGGGNRNTEAFF. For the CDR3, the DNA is TGCGCCAGCAGCCAAGGGGGAGGGAACCGCAACACTGAAGCTTTCTTT.

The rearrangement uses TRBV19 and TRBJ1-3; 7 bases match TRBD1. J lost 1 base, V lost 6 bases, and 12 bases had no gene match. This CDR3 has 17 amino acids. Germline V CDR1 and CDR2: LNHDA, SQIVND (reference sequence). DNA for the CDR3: TGTGCCAGTAGATACAGGGACAGCGGAACATCTGGAAACACCATATATTTT. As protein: CASRYRDSGTSGNTIYF.

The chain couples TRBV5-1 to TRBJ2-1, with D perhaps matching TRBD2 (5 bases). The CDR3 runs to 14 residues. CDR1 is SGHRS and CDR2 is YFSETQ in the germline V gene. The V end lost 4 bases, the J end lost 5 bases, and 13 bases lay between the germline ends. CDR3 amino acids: CASSAIEGNNEQFF. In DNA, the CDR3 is TGCGCCAGCAGCGCTATCGAGGGAAACAATGAGCAGTTCTTC.

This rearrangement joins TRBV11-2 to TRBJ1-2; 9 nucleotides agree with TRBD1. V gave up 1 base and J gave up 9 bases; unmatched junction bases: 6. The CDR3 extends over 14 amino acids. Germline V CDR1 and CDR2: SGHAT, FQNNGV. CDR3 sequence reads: CASSLAPGQGSYTF. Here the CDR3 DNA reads TGTGCCAGCAGCTTAGCCCCGGGACAGGGCAGCTACACCTTC.

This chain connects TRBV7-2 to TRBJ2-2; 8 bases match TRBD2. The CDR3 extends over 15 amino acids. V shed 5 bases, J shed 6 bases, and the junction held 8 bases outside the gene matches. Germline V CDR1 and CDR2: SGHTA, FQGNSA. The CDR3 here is CASSISGTRAGELFF. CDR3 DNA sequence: TGTGCCAGCAGCATATCCGGGACTAGAGCCGGGGAGCTGTTTTTT.